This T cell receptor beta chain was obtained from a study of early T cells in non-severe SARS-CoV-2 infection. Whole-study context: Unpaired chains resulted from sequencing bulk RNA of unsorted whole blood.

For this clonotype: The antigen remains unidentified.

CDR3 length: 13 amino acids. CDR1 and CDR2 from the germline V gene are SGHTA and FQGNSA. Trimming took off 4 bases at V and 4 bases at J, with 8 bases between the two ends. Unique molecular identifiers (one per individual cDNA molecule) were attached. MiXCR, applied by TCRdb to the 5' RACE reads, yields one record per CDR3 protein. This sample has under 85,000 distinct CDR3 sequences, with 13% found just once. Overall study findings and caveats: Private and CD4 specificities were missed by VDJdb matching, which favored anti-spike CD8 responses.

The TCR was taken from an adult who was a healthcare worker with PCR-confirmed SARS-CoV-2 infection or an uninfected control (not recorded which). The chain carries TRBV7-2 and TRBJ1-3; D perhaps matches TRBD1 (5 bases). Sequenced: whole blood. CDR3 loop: CASSYGTGNTIYF. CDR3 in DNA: TGTGCCAGCAGCTACGGGACCGGAAACACCATATATTTT.